Each of the 4 T cell receptor beta chains below was sequenced from the same sample in a study of response to subunit inactivated influenza vaccine (dated by TCRdb to 2016 to 2018). Libraries came from RT-PCR. The data were produced on an Illumina HiSeq 2500. The public reads were reprocessed in TCRdb via fastp at Q25 and MiXCR, keeping in-frame beta chains. Identical CDR3 proteins give one entry, which carries the most common genes and DNA. Counted in this sample were some 800,000 distinct CDR3 sequences; approximately 21% of them appeared once. Of the sample, about a tenth falls within the top ten clones. The sequenced sample was PBMCs from blood, obtained roughly 5 days after vaccination. The origin of the receptors is a man aged 50 to 59 who received an inactivated influenza vaccine. Donor details come from another sample of the same person, matched by shared clones.

This chain uses TRBV6-1 with TRBJ2-6; 10 bases agree with TRBD2. CDR1 MNHNS and CDR2 SASEGT come from the germline V gene. V trimming: 5 bases; J trimming: 4 bases; junction bases outside the gene matches: 8. The CDR3 runs 17 residues. CDR3 in amino acids: CASSTTGLATGANVLTF. CDR3 DNA: TGTGCCAGCAGTACAACGGGACTAGCGACGGGGGCCAACGTCCTGACTTTC.

This clonotype has more than one count but fewer than ten. CDR3 residues: CASSLGSGSGSYEQYF. The CDR3 coding sequence is TGTGCCAGCAGTTTAGGGTCAGGTAGCGGGTCCTACGAGCAGTACTTC. This chain uses TRBV12-3 or TRBV12-4 with TRBJ2-7; 7 bases agree with TRBD2. Losses at the gene ends were 1 base for V and 1 base for J; bases not matched to a gene: 7. The CDR3 spans 16 residues.

This rearrangement joins TRBV4-3 to TRBJ2-3, with 12 bases that match TRBD2. Germline V gene sequence: CDR1 LGHNA, CDR2 YSLEER. The CDR3 spans 17 residues. J gave up 4 bases and V 4 bases, and 9 bases lay outside the gene matches. CDR3 nucleotides: TGCGCCAGCAGCCGACAGAAGACTAGCGGGAGAGCAGATACGCAGTATTTT. This gives the protein CASSRQKTSGRADTQYF.

This clonotype was seen more than once but under ten times. J is TRBJ1-4 and V is TRBV18; D might be TRBD1 (5 bases). CDR3 length: 12 residues. Looked up from germline, CDR1 is KGHSH and CDR2 is LQKENI. V gave up 2 bases and J gave up 7 bases, with 5 bases separating them. The CDR3, as DNA: TGTGCCAGCTCACCAAGGGGTGAAAAACTGTTTTTT. The encoded protein is CASSPRGEKLFF.